The 14 T cell receptor beta chains below all came from one sample that was sequenced in a study of molecular identifiers for immune sequencing clone quantification. TCRdb redid the calling of the PCR reads with MiXCR, one entry per CDR3 protein. The sample has some 320,000 distinct CDR3 sequences, 20% to 25% seen once. Sequenced: naive CD8+ T cells from blood, with Jurkat cell RNA spiked in. Subset described: FACS-sorted CD8+CD4-CCR7+CD45RA+ naive T cells. These receptors were taken from a human donor in good health. Some libraries in this study had Jurkat cell RNA spiked in.

The table lists this clonotype with many counts. V is TRBV4-1 and J is TRBJ2-1; the D is unclear. Trimming removed 1 base from V and 8 bases from J, with 24 bases in between. Germline V lookup: CDR1 MGHRA, CDR2 YSYEKL. This CDR3 is 18 amino acids long. CDR3 region: CASSQAVPGTKVRDEQFF. The CDR3 region has the DNA TGCGCCAGCAGCCAAGCCGTGCCAGGAACGAAGGTTCGCGATGAGCAGTTCTTC.

A note on this clonotype: With a much larger clone just one base away, this may be a read error. This chain connects TRBV30 to TRBJ2-5; D is possibly TRBD2 (6 bases). Germline loops: CDR1 GTSNPN, CDR2 SVGIG (reference sequence). The CDR3 runs to 14 residues. The CDR3 bases are TGTGCCTGGGACGGGGGTATGGACCGAGAGGCCCAGTACTTC. Translating it yields CAWDGGMDREAQYF.

The chain joins TRBV12-3 or TRBV12-4 to TRBJ2-3; D is tentatively TRBD1 or TRBD2 (6 bases each). V lost 6 bases, J lost 2 bases, and 21 bases lay in between. The CDR3 spans 17 residues. CDR3 nucleotide sequence: TGTGCCAGCAGCGGAGAAGGCTCGGGGGCTCTCACAGATACGCAGTATTTT. It is translated as CASSGEGSGALTDTQYF.

In this sample, this clonotype turned up many times. The rearrangement uses TRBV5-1 and TRBJ1-3, with no clear D. CDR3 length equals 15 residues. V was shortened by 0 bases and J by 2 bases, with 9 bases between the two germline ends. The V gene's germline CDR1 is SGHRS and CDR2 YFSETQ. The CDR3 reads CASSLEGAAGNTIYF. The CDR3 nucleotides are TGCGCCAGCAGCTTGGAGGGTGCAGCTGGAAACACCATATATTTT.

With respect to this clonotype: A single base separates this from a much larger clone, so it may be a read error. In DNA, the CDR3 is TGCAGTGCTAGGCCGACAAGAGATACGCAGTATTTT. Protein product: CSARPTRDTQYF. The chain carries TRBV20-1 and TRBJ2-3; D uncertain. The CDR3 has 12 residues. Trimming cost V 3 bases and J 5 bases, with 9 bases left between them. Germline assignment: CDR1 DFQATT and CDR2 SNEGSKA (reference sequence).

Points on this clonotype: This sequence may be a read error, since a much larger clone differs from it by one base. In nucleotides, the CDR3 is TGCGCCAGCATTGGCAGTTCTAGCACTGAAGCTTTCTTT. This codes for CASIGSSSTEAFF. The chain has TRBV5-1 and TRBJ1-1, with unresolved D. The CDR3 is 13 residues long. The germline V and J ends were trimmed by 6 bases and 4 bases, with 13 bases remaining between them. Germline assignment: CDR1 SGHRS and CDR2 YFSETQ.

This clonotype was observed many times. The chain employs TRBV28 and TRBJ2-1; 8 positions match TRBD2. V lost 5 bases, J lost 8 bases, and 8 bases stayed unmatched. CDR1 is MDHEN and CDR2 is SYDVKM in the germline V gene. This CDR3 spans 14 amino acids. The CDR3 reads CASSLREGPYEQFF. The CDR3 coding sequence is TGTGCCAGCAGTCTACGGGAGGGCCCCTATGAGCAGTTCTTC. Looking up the rest from reference TRBV28 and TRBJ2-1 gives the full variable domain: DVKVTQSSRYLVKRTGEKVFLECVQDMDHENMFWYRQDPGLGLRLIYFSYDVKMKEKGDIPEGYSVSREKKERFSLILESASTNQTSMYLCASSLREGPYEQFFGPGTRLTVL.

This clonotype was recorded many times. The genes are TRBV5-6 and TRBJ1-5; 9 nucleotides align to TRBD1. The CDR3 is 17 amino acids. Unmatched junction bases numbered 13, after V lost 2 bases and J lost 7 bases. The V gene's germline CDR1 is SGHDT and CDR2 YYEEEE. CDR3 loop: CASSLKPGQGLEQPQHF. The CDR3 bases are TGTGCCAGCAGCTTAAAACCGGGACAGGGATTAGAACAGCCCCAGCATTTT.

This clonotype showed up just a few times. V and J are TRBV4-3 and TRBJ2-2, with 9 bases that match TRBD1. Germline values: CDR1 LGHNA, CDR2 YSLEER. Trimming cost V 3 bases and J 3 bases; bases outside gene matches: 5. The CDR3 loop spans 16 amino acids. The CDR3 DNA is TGCGCCAGCAGCCATACCGGGACAGGGCACACCGGGGAGCTGTTTTTT. Translation: CASSHTGTGHTGELFF.

This clonotype was seen repeatedly, ten times or more. This sequence joins TRBV4-3 and TRBJ2-7; D gene unclear. The CDR3 is made up of 14 amino acids. V gave up 4 bases and J gave up 0 bases, with 10 bases separating them. Per the germline V gene, CDR1 is LGHNA and CDR2 is YSLEER. CDR3 sequence reads: CASSPRGNSYEQYF. The CDR3 region has the DNA TGCGCCAGCAGCCCCCGTGGCAACTCCTACGAGCAGTACTTC.

This clonotype was observed many times. The rearrangement links TRBV7-9 to TRBJ1-1; D gene unclear. From germline, CDR1 is SEHNR and CDR2 FQNEAQ (reference sequence). CDR3 length: 14 amino acids. Trimming left V 0 bases short and J 6 bases short, with 11 bases between. This chain's CDR3 is CASSLAVGWAEAFF. CDR3 sequence (DNA): TGTGCCAGCAGCTTAGCGGTGGGGTGGGCTGAAGCTTTCTTT.

This clonotype was counted at least ten times. The J gene is TRBJ2-2, the V gene TRBV19; 7 bases fit TRBD1. Germline CDR1 is LNHDA and CDR2 is SQIVND (reference sequence). V lost 4 bases, J lost 5 bases, and 4 bases stayed unmatched. The CDR3 contains 14 residues. In DNA, the CDR3 is TGTGCCAGTAGTAGACAGGGTGAGACCGGGGAGCTGTTTTTT. Translation: CASSRQGETGELFF.

This clonotype was seen only a few times. The V gene is TRBV13, the J gene TRBJ2-3; D remains unclear. CDR3 length: 12 amino acids. Trimming stripped 5 bases from V and 6 bases from J, with 9 bases between. CDR1 and CDR2 (germline): PRHDT, FYEKMQ (reference sequence). CDR3 nucleotides: TGTGCCAGCAGCGTCGTTTGGGATACGCAGTATTTT. This encodes CASSVVWDTQYF.

This clonotype was counted between two and nine times. The chain joins TRBV13 to TRBJ2-7; D is perhaps TRBD1 (6 bases). Germline V gives CDR1 PRHDT, CDR2 FYEKMQ (reference sequence). Trimming took off 3 bases at V and 0 bases at J, with 18 bases between the two ends. CDR3 length: 17 residues. CDR3 in DNA: TGTGCCAGCAGCTTGGGGACGAGCCGGGACAACTCCTACGAGCAGTACTTC. It translates to CASSLGTSRDNSYEQYF.